This TCR beta chain was captured by sequencing in a study of CD8 T cells in ankylosing spondylitis (dated by TCRdb to about 2017). For the wider study: To find TCR variants linked to disease, the study profiled T cell receptor beta repertoires in ankylosing spondylitis patients and healthy donors. The full study cohort comprised 25 or so ankylosing spondylitis patients and around 100 healthy donors. Samples of peripheral blood were taken, and for ankylosing spondylitis patients, synovial fluid was collected as well. The paper's findings and limits, for the study overall: Blood from ankylosing spondylitis patients appeared to be characterized by a TCR beta motif composed of under ten highly homologous amino acid variants. Some TCR beta motif variants had previously been reported in synovial fluid and blood of reactive arthritis patients, which suggested common disease-initiation mechanisms. The disease-linked clones showed a CD8+ phenotype and occurred at relatively low frequencies in peripheral blood. Significant enrichment of the disease-linked clones was reported in matched synovial fluid samples from ankylosing spondylitis patients.

Inclusive of the bounding cysteine and phenylalanine, the CDR3 is 12 residues long. Of the read, only the CDR3 DNA is kept; its 36 bases are in frame from base 1. Looking up the germline V gene (reference sequence) yields CDR1 SEHNR and CDR2 FQNEAQ. Deletion took 5 bases off V and 5 bases off J, with a span of 4 bases between the germline ends. These reads were obtained on an Illumina HiSeq 2500. Quantitative 5'-RACE with molecular barcodes was used to prepare TCR beta libraries. Concerning the study's data processing: A new computational method, built on a probabilistic model of VDJ rearrangement, was used to identify disease-linked TCR variants. TCRdb trimmed the raw reads at Q25, called clones with MiXCR and kept productive beta chains. For every CDR3 protein sequence, its rows merge into one entry that carries the most common genes and DNA. These V and J calls derive from TCRdb rather than the authors' analysis. In this sample the table shows 250,000 or so distinct CDR3 sequences, about 10% of which occur a single time. The ten largest clonotypes hold around 2.6% of the sample.

In regard to this clonotype: Its binding antigen is unknown. The input lacks base qualities; no much larger clone sits a single base away.

This receptor was identified in a male donor with ankylosing spondylitis or in good health (not recorded which). The receptor chain draws on TRBV7-9 and TRBJ2-6, with no confident D gene call. The sample was blood, either unsorted or a sorted T cell fraction (not recorded which). The sequenced DNA: TGTGCCAGCAGCCCCAGGGCCAACGTCCTGACTTTC. Its product reads: CASSPRANVLTF. Full variable domain (CDR3 extended with the reference TRBV7-9 and TRBJ2-6 proteins): DTGVSQNPRHKITKRGQNVTFRCDPISEHNRLYWYRQTLGQGPEFLTYFQNEAQLEKSRLLSDRFSAERPKGSFSTLEIQRTEQGDSAMYLCASSPRANVLTFGAGSRLTVL.